The rows below give T cell receptor beta chains drawn from one sample of a study of shared T cell receptors in the human thymus. Some clones are missing from TCRdb's copy, which holds only in-frame ones; the method was immunoSEQ multiplex PCR. The repertoire includes approximately 400,000 clones, around 93% of them detected once, and about 0.02% sits in the top ten. The sequenced material came from thymocytes. These receptors all stem from a human donor. CDR3s include the opening cysteine and the closing phenylalanine or tryptophan. Each record gives: V gene, D gene, J gene, CDR3 protein. A D gene is named only where the DNA matches it firmly.

TRBV27,NA,TRBJ2-3,CASSCGTGEGTQYF
TRBV9,NA,TRBJ2-1,CASSAYRDVSSYNEQFF
TRBV28,NA,TRBJ2-7,CAHGGIYEQYF
TRBV19,NA,TRBJ1-1,CASSIERGRGTEAFF
TRBV27,NA,TRBJ1-1,CASRYLDSPSVAFF
TRBV7-2,TRBD2,TRBJ2-3,CASSLEWREGPRGTDTQYF
TRBV5-5,NA,TRBJ1-1,CASSLAKGEDTEAFF
TRBV11-2,NA,TRBJ1-1,CASSFSGSLNTEAFF
TRBV30,TRBD2,TRBJ2-7,CAGTSGSPAVGSYEQYF
TRBV28,TRBD2,TRBJ2-2,CAAETSGSTGELFF
TRBV7-6,TRBD2,TRBJ2-5,CASRYSRSGSLKETQYF
TRBV9,NA,TRBJ1-1,CASSAGGGRTEAFF
TRBV27,TRBD2,TRBJ2-3,CASSPSGSGIDTQYF
TRBV5-1,TRBD1,TRBJ2-5,CASNRDSFRETQYF
TRBV5-1,NA,TRBJ2-2,CASSTPDGYTGELFF
TRBV7-6,NA,TRBJ1-2,CASSSRGGDYGYTF
TRBV11-2,NA,TRBJ1-1,CASSSTELVSANTEAFF
TRBV5-6,NA,TRBJ2-3,CASSSGARNTQYF
TRBV27,NA,TRBJ2-1,CASSLEGKMGNEQFF
TRBV11-1,NA,TRBJ2-7,CASSPRPAEQYF
TRBV28,NA,TRBJ1-4,CASSTPGVTNEKLFF
TRBV5-1,NA,TRBJ2-5,CASSLGMVQETQYF
TRBV6-1,TRBD1,TRBJ2-1,CASRAGTGDGEQFF
TRBV27,TRBD1,TRBJ2-6,CASSWGQISGANVLTF
TRBV2,NA,TRBJ2-7,CASIGRTVSSYEQYF
TRBV5-4,TRBD2,TRBJ2-7,CASSPGTSGPYEQYF
TRBV11-3,NA,TRBJ2-2,CASTSATGELFF
TRBV18,TRBD1,TRBJ1-2,CASSPSGQGSSGYTF
TRBV12-5,TRBD1,TRBJ2-2,CASGLVQAVDRLNTGELFF
TRBV7-9,TRBD1,TRBJ2-2,CASSLAPGTAFWTGELFF
TRBV5-5,NA,TRBJ2-7,CASSLAPKRVIGEQYF
TRBV28,NA,TRBJ2-7,CASSLSAGALHGQYF
TRBV6-5,TRBD2,TRBJ2-7,CASSLGTSGYEQYF
TRBV4-2,NA,TRBJ2-3,CASSQDLLALVGDTQYF
TRBV1,NA,TRBJ2-1,CTSSQGARYNEQFF
TRBV7-2,NA,TRBJ1-1,CASSFNRALPVVNTEAFF
TRBV15,NA,TRBJ2-7,CATSRGQGNYEQYF
TRBV7-6,NA,TRBJ1-3,CASSLERNTRWGSGNTIYF
TRBV10-1,TRBD1,TRBJ2-7,CASPEDREAHEQYF
TRBV29-1,NA,TRBJ1-1,CSVEKGGNTEAFF
TRBV28,TRBD2,TRBJ2-7,CASSLRRSGRAYEQYF
TRBV19,TRBD2,TRBJ2-5,CASSNQREVQETQYF
TRBV5-4,TRBD2,TRBJ2-1,CASSPRPTGTSQTEQFF
TRBV6-5,TRBD1,NA,CASSYGTGGNPYEQYF
TRBV7-2,TRBD1,TRBJ2-3,CASSFGWTGSTDTQYF
TRBV28,TRBD1,TRBJ2-7,CASSKTGTYEQYF
TRBV27,NA,TRBJ2-7,CASSLKAGKVPRRGYCEQYF
TRBV6-6,NA,TRBJ2-5,CASSYRVSGETQYF
TRBV19,NA,TRBJ2-7,CASSIVPEATGSYEQYF